One sample yielded the 13 T cell receptor beta chains listed below, sequenced in a study of control samples from healthy donors and cancer patients. The data were produced by immunoSEQ multiplex PCR, yet TCRdb's version contains in-frame clones alone and is incomplete. The sample lists about 120,000 clones, roughly 91% seen once, with over 2% in the top ten. Material for sequencing was blood. These receptors came from a woman aged 70-85 years in good health.

The chain links TRBV5-6 to TRBJ1-6; possibly TRBD1 for D (6 bases). V lost 4 bases to trimming and J lost 6 bases, with 17 bases between them. CDR3 length: 16 residues. Germline CDR1 SGHDT, CDR2 YYEEEE. CDR3 DNA: TGTGCCAGCAGCACCTTGGTGGGGGGCAGTAATTCACCCCTCCACTTT. It specifies CASSTLVGGSNSPLHF.

The chain carries TRBV12-2 and TRBJ2-5; TRBD2 was called by the table and not checked on the DNA. TRBV12-2 has pseudogene status. The CDR3 covers 14 residues. The CDR3 DNA sequence: TGTGCAAGTCGCTCTCTAGCGGTCCAAGAGACCCAGTACTTC. It translates to CASRSLAVQETQYF.

The chain uses TRBV6-5 and TRBJ2-6, with D possibly TRBD2 on 6 matching bases. The CDR3 sequence is 13 residues long. The germline V gene has CDR1 MNHEY and CDR2 SVGAGI. Deletions cut 5 bases from V and 4 bases from J, with 6 bases between. This CDR3 reads CASSRGGANVLTF. CDR3 coding DNA: TGTGCCAGCAGTCGGGGGGGGGCCAACGTCCTGACTTTC.

V is TRBV7-9 and J is TRBJ1-1; D possibly corresponds to TRBD1 (6 bases). CDR1 is SEHNR and CDR2 is FQNEAQ in the germline V gene (reference sequence). V shed 5 bases and J shed 1 base, with 14 bases lying between them. The CDR3 extends over 15 amino acids. The CDR3 coding sequence is TGTGCCAGCAGCCCCCAGACAGGAAAGAACACTGAAGCTTTCTTT. The encoded protein is CASSPQTGKNTEAFF.

This chain uses TRBV3-1 (or the pseudogene TRBV3-2) with TRBJ1-6; 8 bases are shared with TRBD1. Trimming removed 4 bases from V and 9 bases from J; junction bases left unmatched: 5. CDR1 is LGHDT, CDR2 YNNKEL, per germline (reference sequence). The CDR3 runs 14 residues. The CDR3 sequence: CASSPRTGRSPLHF. The CDR3 DNA sequence: TGTGCCAGCAGCCCCAGGACAGGGCGTTCACCCCTCCACTTT.

The chain uses TRBV2 and TRBJ1-2; TRBD1 matches 8 bases. The CDR3 sequence is 13 residues long. Germline V lookup: CDR1 SNHLY, CDR2 FYNNEI. J was trimmed by 5 bases and V by 7 bases; bases with no gene match: 6. CDR3 DNA: TGTGCCAGCACATCAGGGGGCTTTTATGGCTACACCTTC. This sequence encodes CASTSGGFYGYTF.

J is TRBJ1-1 and V is TRBV19, with 10 positions matching TRBD1. V gave up 5 bases and J gave up 4 bases; unmatched junction bases: 7. This CDR3 is built from 15 residues. Germline V gene data show CDR1 as LNHDA and CDR2 as SQIVND (reference sequence). The CDR3 DNA reads TGTGCCAGTAGTCCACGCCGGACAGGGGGCACTGAAGCTTTCTTT. Protein product: CASSPRRTGGTEAFF.

This rearrangement joins TRBV12-3 or TRBV12-4 to TRBJ1-2; D is unclear. V was shortened by 3 bases and J by 3 bases, with 5 bases between the two germline ends. The CDR3 extends over 12 amino acids. This CDR3 is CASSFGHYGYTF. The CDR3 nucleotides read TGTGCCAGCAGTTTCGGCCACTATGGCTACACCTTC.

The CDR3 reads CASSGERGEPGDYEQYF. CDR3 nucleotide sequence: TGTGCCAGCAGTGGAGAGCGGGGGGAGCCAGGGGACTACGAGCAGTACTTC. The chain has TRBV25-1 and TRBJ2-7; TRBD2 agrees at 9 bases. Germline V gene sequence: CDR1 MGHDK, CDR2 SYGVNS. The CDR3 sequence is 17 residues long. V trimming: 4 bases; J trimming: 3 bases; junction bases outside the gene matches: 13.

This chain links TRBV11-1 with TRBJ2-7; 11 bases match TRBD2. This CDR3 is built from 15 residues. Germline V lookup: CDR1 SGHAT, CDR2 FQDESV (reference sequence). Trimming took 3 bases from V and 1 from J; bases not matched to a gene: 2. The CDR3 loop reads CASSLTSGESYEQYF. For the CDR3, the DNA is TGTGCCAGCAGCTTGACTAGCGGGGAATCCTACGAGCAGTACTTC.

The chain has TRBV3-1 (or the pseudogene TRBV3-2) and TRBJ2-5, with a weak D call TRBD2 (6 bases). This CDR3 is 14 amino acids long. CDR1 and CDR2 (germline): LGHDT, YNNKEL (reference sequence). V shed 4 bases and J shed 3 bases, with 12 bases lying between them. CDR3 coding DNA: TGTGCCAGCAGCCCTGTGGGGGGAAAAGAGACCCAGTACTTC. Residues: CASSPVGGKETQYF.

This sequence joins TRBV6-5 and TRBJ1-1; unclear D gene. There are 14 residues in the CDR3. Trimming cost V 0 bases and J 5 bases, with 10 bases left between them. The germline CDR1 and CDR2 sequences are MNHEY and SVGAGI. The CDR3 DNA follows: TGTGCCAGCAGTTACTCTGCGGGGTGGACTGAAGCTTTCTTT. Translation: CASSYSAGWTEAFF.

This chain uses TRBV5-4 with TRBJ1-1; 9 nucleotides line up with TRBD1. Trimming at V came to 4 bases and at J to 1 base, leaving 8 bases not matched to a gene. There are 16 residues in the CDR3. Germline V CDR1 and CDR2: SGHNT, YYREEE (reference sequence). The CDR3: CASSPDRGIGNTEAFF. CDR3 coding DNA: TGTGCCAGCAGCCCAGACAGGGGGATTGGGAACACTGAAGCTTTCTTT. The full variable domain, its missing parts supplied by reference TRBV5-4 and TRBJ1-1, is ETGVTQSPTHLIKTRGQQVTLRCSSQSGHNTVSWYQQALGQGPQFIFQYYREEENGRGNFPPRFSGLQFPNYSSELNVNALELDDSALYLCASSPDRGIGNTEAFFGQGTRLTVV.